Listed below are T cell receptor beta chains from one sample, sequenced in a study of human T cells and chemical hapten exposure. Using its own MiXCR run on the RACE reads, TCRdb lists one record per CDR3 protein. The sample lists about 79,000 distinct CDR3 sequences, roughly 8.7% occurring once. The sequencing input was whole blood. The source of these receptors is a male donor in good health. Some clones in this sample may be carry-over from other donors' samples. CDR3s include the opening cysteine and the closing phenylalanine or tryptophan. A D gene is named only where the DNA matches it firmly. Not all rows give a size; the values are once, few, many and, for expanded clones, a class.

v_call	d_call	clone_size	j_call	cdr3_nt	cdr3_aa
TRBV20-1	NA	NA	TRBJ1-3	TGCAGTGCTAGAGATCTCCAGGTTGACTCTGGAAACACCATATATTTT	CSARDLQVDSGNTIYF
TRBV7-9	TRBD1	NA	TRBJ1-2	TGTGCCAGCAAGATACGACAGGGAATTGGCTACACCTTC	CASKIRQGIGYTF
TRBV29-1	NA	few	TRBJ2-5	TGCAGCGTGGGGAGGCCTCCCCAAGAGACCCAGTACTTC	CSVGRPPQETQYF
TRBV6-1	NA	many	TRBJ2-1	TGTGCCAGCAGTGAAATCCTCAGGAAAGGAAGCCTGTTCTTC	CASSEILRKGSLFF
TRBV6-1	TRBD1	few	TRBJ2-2	TGTGCCAGCAGGGACAGGGGACTCAACACCGGGGAGCTGTTTTTT	CASRDRGLNTGELFF
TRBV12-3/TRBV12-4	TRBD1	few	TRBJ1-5	TGTGCCAGCACGGGGAACAGGGGAAATCAGCCCCAGCATTTT	CASTGNRGNQPQHF
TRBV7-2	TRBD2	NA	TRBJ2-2	TGTGCCAGCAGCTGGGGACTAGCGGAGAACACCGGGGAGCTGTTTTTT	CASSWGLAENTGELFF
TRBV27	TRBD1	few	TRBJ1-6	TGTGCCAGCAGTGCGCGACAGGGGATAAATTCACCCCTCCACTTT	CASSARQGINSPLHF
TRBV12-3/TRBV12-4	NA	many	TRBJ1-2	TGTGCCAGCAGTTTAGTTGAAGGCAGCTATGGCTACACCTTC	CASSLVEGSYGYTF
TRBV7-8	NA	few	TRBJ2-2	TGTGCCAGCAGCTTCGGCCTGCCGGACACCGGGGAGCTGTTTTTT	CASSFGLPDTGELFF
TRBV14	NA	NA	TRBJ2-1	TGTGCCAGCAGCCAACTCCCCCTGCCGGGATCATACAATGAGCAGTTCTTC	CASSQLPLPGSYNEQFF
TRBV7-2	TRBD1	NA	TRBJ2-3	TGTGCCAGCAGCTTAGGACAGGGGCTGGCAGATACGCAGTATTTT	CASSLGQGLADTQYF
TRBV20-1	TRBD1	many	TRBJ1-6	TGCAGTGCACCTCAGGGGGAGACTCATAATTCACCCCTCCACTTT	CSAPQGETHNSPLHF
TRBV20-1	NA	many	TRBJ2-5	TGCAGTGCTAGACGGGATGGGGTCGAGACCCAGTACTTC	CSARRDGVETQYF
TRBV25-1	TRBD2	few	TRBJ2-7	TGTGCCAGCAGTGAATGGGCGGGAGTGCGCGAGCAGTACTTC	CASSEWAGVREQYF
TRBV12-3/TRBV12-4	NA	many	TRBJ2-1	TGTGCCAGCAGCCTGGGACCAAACAATGAGCAGTTCTTC	CASSLGPNNEQFF
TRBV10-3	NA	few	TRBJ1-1	TGTGCCATCAGTTCACAGGGACCTGAAGCTTTCTTT	CAISSQGPEAFF
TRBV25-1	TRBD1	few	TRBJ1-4	TGTGCCAGCAGTGAAACAGGGGGTCTGCTCGAAAAACTGTTTTTT	CASSETGGLLEKLFF
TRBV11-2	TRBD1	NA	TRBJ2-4	TGTGCCAGCAGCCTGGACAGGGATCGGGGCATTCAGTACTTC	CASSLDRDRGIQYF
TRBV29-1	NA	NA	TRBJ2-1	TGCAGCGTTGGTGGGGGCCCCTCGGATGAGCAGTTCTTC	CSVGGGPSDEQFF
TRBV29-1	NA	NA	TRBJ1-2	TGCAGCATCGAAGGCTCCCCGAACTATGGCTACACCTTC	CSIEGSPNYGYTF
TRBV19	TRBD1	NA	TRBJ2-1	TGTGCCAGTAGTAGGGACAGGAGATACAATGAGCAGTTCTTC	CASSRDRRYNEQFF
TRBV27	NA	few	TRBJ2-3	TGTGCCAGCAGCCCGGACCCAGATACGCAGTATTTT	CASSPDPDTQYF
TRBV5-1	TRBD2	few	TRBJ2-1	TGCGCCAGCAGCTTCCGAATCGGGAGGGCCTACAATGAGCAGTTCTTC	CASSFRIGRAYNEQFF
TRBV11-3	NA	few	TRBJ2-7	TGTGCCAGCAGCTTAGGAGGCAGCTCCTACGAGCAGTACTTC	CASSLGGSSYEQYF
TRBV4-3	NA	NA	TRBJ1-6	TGCGCCACCAGCCAAGATATGGGGGGCTCCTATAATTCACCCCTCCACTTT	CATSQDMGGSYNSPLHF
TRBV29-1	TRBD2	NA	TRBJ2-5	TGCAGCGTTGAAGATTGGCCAGCGGGGACCCAAGAGACCCAGTACTTC	CSVEDWPAGTQETQYF
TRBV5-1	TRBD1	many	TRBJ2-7	TGCGCCAGCAGCTTGGAAGGGACAGGGCCCTACGAGCAGTACTTC	CASSLEGTGPYEQYF
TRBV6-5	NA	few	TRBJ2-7	TGTGCCAGCAGTTACACGACCAGGGGGGCCTACGAGCAGTACTTC	CASSYTTRGAYEQYF
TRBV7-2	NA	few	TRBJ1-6	TGTGCCAGCAGCTCGGTCGACTGGGATTCACCCCTCCACTTT	CASSSVDWDSPLHF
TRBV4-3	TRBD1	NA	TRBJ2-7	TGCGCCAGCAGCCAAAGACAGGGGGCCTTTGTCTACGAGCAGTACTTC	CASSQRQGAFVYEQYF
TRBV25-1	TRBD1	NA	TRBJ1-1	TGTGCCAGCAGTGAATATAAGACAGGGCTGACTAACACTGAAGCTTTCTTT	CASSEYKTGLTNTEAFF
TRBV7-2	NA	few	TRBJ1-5	TGTGCCAGCAGCTTGAGCGGGGGCAATCAGCCCCAGCATTTT	CASSLSGGNQPQHF
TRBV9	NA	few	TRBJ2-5	TGTGCCAGCAGCCCCGCCTTTGTGACCCGGCAGGGCCCGGAGACCCAGTACTTC	CASSPAFVTRQGPETQYF
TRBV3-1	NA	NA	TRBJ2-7	TGTGCCAGCAGCCAAGATAGGGCACTCCGATCCTACGAGCAGTACTTC	CASSQDRALRSYEQYF
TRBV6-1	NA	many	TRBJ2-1	TGTGCCAGCAGTCCCTGGGGGGCTGGCAATGAGCAGTTCTTC	CASSPWGAGNEQFF
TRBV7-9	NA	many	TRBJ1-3	TGTGCCAGCAGCCCTGGAAACACCATATATTTT	CASSPGNTIYF
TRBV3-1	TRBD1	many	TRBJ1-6	TGTGCCAGCAGCCAAGAAGACAGGGGGGATTCACCCCTCCACTTT	CASSQEDRGDSPLHF